A selection of T cell receptor beta chains follows, all from one sample in a study of CD8 T cells in Susac syndrome. TCRdb re-derived calls from the immunoSEQ multiplex PCR reads in MiXCR, one entry per CDR3 protein. The profile shows some 95,000 distinct CDR3 sequences, just under 95% of them singletons. The sequenced material came from CD8+ T cells from PBMCs. These TCRs come from a human donor in good health. The CDR3 runs from the conserved cysteine through the conserved F or W. A D gene is named only where the DNA matches it firmly. Size tells how often a clone was seen (once, few, many) or the class of an expanded clone, and some rows leave it out.

>-|TRBV7-6|-|TRBJ2-2
CASSPGPGGELFF
TGTGCCAGCAGCCCGGGTCCGGGTGGGGAGCTGTTTTTT
>-|TRBV29-1|-|TRBJ1-2
CSVGDLDAYGYTF
TGCAGCGTTGGAGACCTGGACGCCTATGGCTACACCTTC
>-|TRBV11-2|-|TRBJ1-1
CASSLTGPGDSTEAFF
TGTGCCAGCAGCTTGACAGGTCCAGGGGATAGCACTGAAGCTTTCTTT
>-|TRBV13|-|TRBJ1-1
CASSLGRQLNTEAFF
TGTGCCAGCAGCTTAGGCCGACAGTTGAACACTGAAGCTTTCTTT
>-|TRBV4-1|-|TRBJ2-7
CASSQEQTYEQYF
TGCGCCAGCAGCCAAGAACAAACCTACGAGCAGTACTTC
>-|TRBV7-6|once|TRBJ2-3
CASSLDSGVSGTDTQYF
TGTGCCAGCAGCTTAGATTCGGGGGTATCCGGCACAGATACGCAGTATTTT
>TRBD1|TRBV5-6|-|TRBJ1-1
CASSATGRETEAFF
TGTGCCAGCAGCGCGACAGGGAGGGAAACTGAAGCTTTCTTT
>-|TRBV2|-|TRBJ2-3
CASTEGGTDTQYF
TGTGCCAGCACCGAGGGTGGCACAGATACGCAGTATTTT
>-|TRBV6-6|-|TRBJ2-7
CASSGTEYEQYF
TGTGCCAGCAGTGGTACCGAGTACGAGCAGTACTTC
>-|TRBV7-8|-|TRBJ1-1
CASSLVGLNTEAFF
TGTGCCAGCAGCTTAGTAGGGCTGAACACTGAAGCTTTCTTT
>-|TRBV15|-|TRBJ2-5
CATSGGTVSEGHQETQYF
TGTGCCACCAGCGGTGGGACGGTTTCGGAGGGGCACCAAGAGACCCAGTACTTC
>-|TRBV7-6|-|TRBJ1-5
CASSPEGSRQPQHF
TGTGCCAGCAGCCCAGAGGGTTCACGTCAGCCCCAGCATTTT
>-|TRBV28|-|TRBJ1-2
CASSFSDTGGYTF
TGTGCCAGCAGTTTCTCAGATACGGGAGGCTACACCTTC
>-|TRBV23-1|-|TRBJ1-2
CASSQGGF
TGCGCCAGCAGTCAAGGGGGTTTC
>TRBD1|TRBV4-1|-|TRBJ1-2
CASSQDGQGAFDGYTF
TGCGCCAGCAGCCAAGATGGGCAGGGGGCTTTTGATGGCTACACCTTC
>TRBD1|TRBV2|-|TRBJ2-7
CASSATRDSSYYEQYF
TGTGCCAGCAGCGCAACCAGGGACAGCTCTTACTACGAGCAGTACTTC
>-|TRBV29-1|once|TRBJ1-2
CSVVGTLGNYGYTF
TGCAGCGTTGTCGGCACTTTGGGCAACTATGGCTACACCTTC
>-|TRBV13|-|TRBJ2-3
CASSPLASRYTDTQYF
TGTGCCAGCAGCCCACTGGCTAGCCGGTACACAGATACGCAGTATTTT
>TRBD1|TRBV10-3|-|TRBJ2-7
CAMGTGGGEQYF
TGTGCCATGGGGACAGGGGGCGGCGAGCAGTACTTC
>TRBD2|TRBV13|once|TRBJ2-5
CASSQWGGRETQYF
TGTGCCAGCAGCCAATGGGGGGGACGAGAGACCCAGTACTTC
>-|TRBV11-2|-|TRBJ2-2
CASSFGATGELFF
TGTGCCAGCAGCTTTGGGGCGACCGGGGAGCTGTTTTTT
>TRBD1|TRBV6-6|few|TRBJ2-7
CASSPGTAYEQYF
TGTGCCAGCAGTCCCGGGACAGCTTACGAGCAGTACTTC
>-|TRBV12-5|once|TRBJ2-1
CASGLVGTDNEQFF
TGTGCTAGTGGTCTCGTTGGGACGGACAATGAGCAGTTCTTC
>-|TRBV20-1|-|TRBJ2-2
CSAASTGELFF
TGCAGTGCTGCCTCTACCGGGGAGCTGTTTTTT
>TRBD1|TRBV6-5|-|TRBJ2-7
CASRRQGTEQYF
TGTGCCAGCAGGAGACAGGGGACCGAGCAGTACTTC
>TRBD1|TRBV4-1|-|TRBJ1-2
CASSQELQGVGYGYTF
TGCGCCAGCAGCCAAGAATTGCAGGGGGTTGGCTATGGCTACACCTTC
>TRBD1|TRBV2|-|TRBJ2-1
CARRTGGNEQFF
TGTGCCAGGCGGACAGGGGGCAATGAGCAGTTCTTC